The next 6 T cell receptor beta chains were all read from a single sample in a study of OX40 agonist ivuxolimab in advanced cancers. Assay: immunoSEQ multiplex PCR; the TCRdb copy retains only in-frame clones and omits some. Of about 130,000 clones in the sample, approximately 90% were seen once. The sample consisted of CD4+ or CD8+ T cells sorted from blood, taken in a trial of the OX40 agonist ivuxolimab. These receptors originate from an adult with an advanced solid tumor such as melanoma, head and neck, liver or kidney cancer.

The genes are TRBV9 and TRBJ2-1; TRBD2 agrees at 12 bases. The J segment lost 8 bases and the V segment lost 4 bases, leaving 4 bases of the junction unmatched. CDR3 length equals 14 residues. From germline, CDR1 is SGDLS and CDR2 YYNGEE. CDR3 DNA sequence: TGTGCCAGCAGCATCAGACTAGCGGGAGATGAGCAGTTCTTC. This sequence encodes CASSIRLAGDEQFF.

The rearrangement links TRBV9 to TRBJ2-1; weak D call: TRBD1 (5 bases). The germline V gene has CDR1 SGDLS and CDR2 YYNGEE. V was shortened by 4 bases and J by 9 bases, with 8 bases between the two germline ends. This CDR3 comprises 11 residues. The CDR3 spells CASSLRGEQFF. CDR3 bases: TGTGCCAGCAGCTTAAGGGGTGAGCAGTTCTTC.

CDR3 bases: TGTGCCAGCAGCTTAGGTGGCCAAGAGACCCAGTACTTC. The encoded protein is CASSLGGQETQYF. The chain joins TRBV7-2 to TRBJ2-5; D remains ambiguous. The CDR3 totals 13 residues. V was cut by 1 base and J by 1 base, with 4 bases left in between. The germline CDR1 and CDR2 sequences are SGHTA and FQGNSA.

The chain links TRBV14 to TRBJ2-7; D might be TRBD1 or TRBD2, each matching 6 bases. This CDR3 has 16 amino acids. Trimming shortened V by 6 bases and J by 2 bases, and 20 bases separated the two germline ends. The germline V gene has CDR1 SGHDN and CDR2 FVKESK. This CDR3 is CASSPPGASNTYEQYF. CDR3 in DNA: TGTGCCAGCAGTCCCCCGGGGGCGAGTAATACCTACGAGCAGTACTTC. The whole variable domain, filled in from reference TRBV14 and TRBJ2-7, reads EAGVTQFPSHSVIEKGQTVTLRCDPISGHDNLYWYRRVMGKEIKFLLHFVKESKQDESGMPNNRFLAERTGGTYSTLKVQPAELEDSGVYFCASSPPGASNTYEQYFGPGTRLTVT.

The CDR3 DNA sequence: TGTGCCAGCAGCCAGGAGACGGGGAACCCCTACGAGCAGTACTTC. The encoded protein is CASSQETGNPYEQYF. This rearrangement joins TRBV7-2 to TRBJ2-7; D may be TRBD2 (5 bases). The V end was cut by 5 bases, the J end by 2 bases, with 16 bases between. The germline V gene has CDR1 SGHTA and CDR2 FQGNSA. This CDR3 contains 15 residues.

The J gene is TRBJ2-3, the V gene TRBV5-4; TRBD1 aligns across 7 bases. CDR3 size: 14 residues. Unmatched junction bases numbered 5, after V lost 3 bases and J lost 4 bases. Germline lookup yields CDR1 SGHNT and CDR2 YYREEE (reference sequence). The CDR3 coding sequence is TGTGCCAGCAGCTCACAGGGGATGCCAGATACGCAGTATTTT. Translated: CASSSQGMPDTQYF.